The next 9 T cell receptor beta chains were all read from a single sample in a study of blood T cell repertoires in COVID-19. Method: immunoSEQ multiplex PCR; TCRdb's copy keeps in-frame clones and lacks some. Of 190,000 or so clones listed, approximately 87% are singletons. Sequences were obtained from peripheral blood. Receptors originate from a young woman who had recovered from COVID-19.

V is TRBV3-1 (or the pseudogene TRBV3-2) and J is TRBJ2-1; D is possibly TRBD1 (5 bases). The V end lost 5 bases, the J end lost 1 base, and 9 bases lay between the germline ends. This CDR3 is built from 14 residues. Germline V gives CDR1 LGHDT, CDR2 YNNKEL (reference sequence). Here the CDR3 DNA reads TGTGCCAGCAGCTATCAGGGTTCCTACAATGAGCAGTTCTTC. Its protein is CASSYQGSYNEQFF.

This clone is a singleton in its sample. The chain employs TRBV11-2 and TRBJ2-5; a weak D match, TRBD2 (6 bases). V lost 6 bases and J lost 5, with 19 bases in between. This CDR3 is 15 amino acids long. Germline V gene data show CDR1 as SGHAT and CDR2 as FQNNGV. In DNA, the CDR3 is TGTGCCAGCAGGCCGGGCTCCAGCGGGTGGGAGACCCAGTACTTC. Translation: CASRPGSSGWETQYF.

This chain links TRBV7-3 with TRBJ2-7; 15 bases fit TRBD2. The CDR3 sequence is 20 residues long. In germline, CDR1 is SGHTA, CDR2 FQGTGA. Germline trimming cut 6 bases from V and 2 bases from J; bases unmatched to any gene: 17. CDR3 DNA sequence: TGTGCCAGCAGAACCCAAGGCGCTGGGACTAGCGGGAGGTTAGCCTACGAGCAGTACGTC. Protein sequence: CASRTQGAGTSGRLAYEQYV.

V and J are TRBV5-1 and TRBJ1-2; tentative D call: TRBD1 (5 bases). The germline V gene has CDR1 SGHRS and CDR2 YFSETQ. The CDR3 has 12 amino acids. Deletions cut 5 bases from V and 6 bases from J, with 11 bases between. CDR3 in DNA: TGCGCCAGCAGATCGACAGTACATGGCTACACCTTC. This translates into CASRSTVHGYTF.

The rearrangement uses TRBV19 and TRBJ2-3; 7 nucleotides agree with TRBD2. Germline V gene sequence: CDR1 LNHDA, CDR2 SQIVND (reference sequence). This CDR3 has 16 residues. V shed 5 bases and J 2 bases; nucleotides not matched to a gene: 10. The CDR3 spells CASSPRLARATDTQYF. CDR3 bases: TGTGCCAGTAGTCCGAGACTAGCCAGGGCCACAGATACGCAGTATTTT.

This chain's CDR3 is CASSATGKANTGELFF. CDR3 DNA: TGTGCCAGCTCGGCTACAGGGAAAGCGAACACCGGGGAGCTGTTTTTT. The chain uses TRBV18 and TRBJ2-2; the D gene is possibly TRBD1 (6 bases). With 6 bases removed from V and 0 bases from J, the gap between germline ends came to 14 bases. This CDR3 is built from 16 residues. Germline V gene sequence: CDR1 KGHSH, CDR2 LQKENI.

The V gene is TRBV18, the J gene TRBJ1-6; possible D gene TRBD1, 5 bases. The CDR3 is 16 residues long. The V and J ends lost 0 bases and 5 bases respectively, with 11 bases between them. Germline V gene data show CDR1 as KGHSH and CDR2 as LQKENI. The CDR3, as DNA: TGTGCCAGCTCACCACCCCCAGGGCGCGATAATTCACCCCTCCACTTT. This gives the protein CASSPPPGRDNSPLHF.

Only one count was recorded for this clone. The rearrangement links TRBV6-2 or TRBV6-3 to TRBJ1-1; D is unclear. This CDR3 region has 13 residues. In germline, CDR1 is MNHEY, CDR2 SVGEGT. Trimming removed 2 bases at V and 0 bases at J, with 4 bases between. The CDR3 region has the DNA TGTGCCAGCAGTTACGTTATGAACACTGAAGCTTTCTTT. This sequence encodes CASSYVMNTEAFF.

This clone appeared once. This CDR3 reads CASSLGRTSGTDTQYF. CDR3 DNA: TGTGCCAGCAGCTTGGGTCGGACTAGCGGCACAGATACGCAGTATTTT. V usage is TRBV5-4 and J usage is TRBJ2-3, with 9 bases that match TRBD2. V lost 0 bases and J lost 1; bases outside the gene matches: 3. This CDR3 has 16 amino acids. Germline CDR1 is SGHNT and CDR2 is YYREEE (reference sequence).